This T cell receptor (beta chain) was recovered during a study of cytomegalovirus exposure and HLA in healthy donors. Study results and limitations: The study assumed roughly uniform donor sequencing depth for presence/absence analyses. Immune exposure information available was restricted to CMV serostatus.

This clone was detected once. Antigen: not known. The study ran its PCR with 60 Vbeta and 13 Jbeta primers. Measured with immunoSEQ multiplex PCR; TCRdb has only the in-frame clones, and not every one. This sample has 140,000 to 150,000 clones; roughly 82% occur once, and the top ten carry about 6.5%. Germline lookup yields CDR1 MNHEY and CDR2 SVGAGI. This CDR3 contains 13 residues. Trimming removed 5 bases at V and 1 base at J, with 8 bases between. The sequenced material came from PBMCs. V usage is TRBV6-5 and J usage is TRBJ2-5; D possibly corresponds to TRBD1 (5 bases). The origin of this receptor is a man aged 30 to 39 in good health and CMV-seronegative. CDR3 bases: TGTGCCAGCAGTCGGACACTCCAAGAGACCCAGTACTTC. As protein: CASSRTLQETQYF.